Following are 28 T cell receptor beta chains from one sample sequenced in a study of regulatory T cells in long-lasting Graves disease. Indicated time point: newly diagnosed GD, antithyroid drugs for less than 3 months. Generation of the TCR library employed RNA extracted from PBMCs. Construction of the TCR beta libraries employed iRepertoire HTBI primers in conjunction with Arm-PCR of CDR3 regions. MiXCR was run by TCRdb on the multiplex PCR reads, yielding one entry per CDR3 protein. The sample lists about 200,000 distinct CDR3 sequences, roughly 18% occurring once. Separately, the same data were catalogued under a study of T cells in Graves' hyperthyroidism and ophthalmopathy.

Sequences were derived from peripheral blood mononuclear cells (PBMCs), sampled at new diagnosis, from a patient treated with antithyroid drugs. The origin of the receptors is a woman under 40 with Graves disease.

The rearrangement links TRBV28 to TRBJ2-7; possibly TRBD2 for D (5 bases). This CDR3 contains 16 residues. V lost 8 bases to trimming and J lost 2 bases, with 22 bases between them. CDR1 is MDHEN and CDR2 is SYDVKM in the germline V gene. CDR3 region: CASHGPIARSPYEQYF. The CDR3 DNA is TGTGCCAGCCACGGGCCAATAGCGAGATCACCCTACGAGCAGTACTTC.

This clonotype was seen at least ten times. This chain links TRBV6-1 with TRBJ2-1; 7 bases are a match to TRBD2. The CDR3 length is 15 residues. Germline-derived CDR1 and CDR2 are MNHNS and SASEGT. The J segment lost 8 bases and the V segment lost 5 bases, leaving 12 bases of the junction unmatched. This CDR3 is CASSTSRLAGHEQFF. As DNA, the CDR3 is TGTGCCAGCAGTACGTCTAGACTAGCCGGGCATGAGCAGTTCTTC.

The sample holds many counts of this clonotype. The rearrangement links TRBV5-1 to TRBJ1-2; TRBD1 might be the D (5 bases). Germline V CDR1 and CDR2: SGHRS, YFSETQ. V gave up 4 bases and J gave up 7 bases, with 11 bases separating them. The CDR3 is 12 amino acids. The CDR3 DNA reads TGCGCCAGCAGCCAACATGACAGTGGCTACACCTTC. Protein product: CASSQHDSGYTF.

This clonotype showed up just a few times. CDR3 nucleotide sequence: TGCGCCAGCAGCTTGAGGCCGATAGGGACAGTTTGGATCGAAGAGACCCAGTACTTC. This encodes CASSLRPIGTVWIEETQYF. The V gene is TRBV5-1, the J gene TRBJ2-5, with 7 bases aligning to TRBD1. CDR3 length: 19 residues. V lost 1 base and J lost 3; bases outside the gene matches: 18. Germline V CDR1 and CDR2: SGHRS, YFSETQ.

This clonotype was seen repeatedly, ten times or more. The chain links TRBV28 to TRBJ1-1; TRBD1 agrees at 7 bases. Germline V gene sequence: CDR1 MDHEN, CDR2 SYDVKM. The CDR3 length is 14 residues. The V segment lost 6 bases and the J segment 3 bases; nucleotides outside the gene matches: 7. The DNA of the CDR3 is TGTGCCAGCAGCCTGACAGGGAGAGACACTGAAGCTTTCTTT. This codes for CASSLTGRDTEAFF.

This clonotype was detected a few times. This chain connects TRBV15 to TRBJ2-3; 10 nucleotides match TRBD2. J gave up 1 base and V 5 bases, and 3 bases lay outside the gene matches. Germline lookup yields CDR1 LNHNV and CDR2 YYDKDF (reference sequence). The CDR3 covers 15 residues. CDR3 residues: CATSGGTSGTDTQYF. CDR3 in DNA: TGTGCCACCAGCGGAGGGACTAGCGGCACAGATACGCAGTATTTT. The full variable domain, with the rest looked up from reference TRBV15 and TRBJ2-3, is DAMVIQNPRYQVTQFGKPVTLSCSQTLNHNVMYWYQQKSSQAPKLLFHYYDKDFNNEADTPDNFQSRRPNTSFCFLDIRSPGLGDTAMYLCATSGGTSGTDTQYFGPGTRLTVL.

This clonotype was recorded many times. This rearrangement joins TRBV7-9 to TRBJ2-1; the D gene is possibly TRBD2 (6 bases). V was shortened by 0 bases and J by 4 bases, with 13 bases between the two germline ends. Germline CDR1 and CDR2: SEHNR and FQNEAQ (reference sequence). The CDR3 has 16 residues. This CDR3 reads CASSLAVSGLYNEQFF. For the CDR3, the DNA is TGTGCCAGCAGCTTAGCCGTTAGCGGACTATACAATGAGCAGTTCTTC.

This clonotype was picked up many times. V gene TRBV7-9 combines with J gene TRBJ2-1, with D perhaps matching TRBD1 or TRBD2 (7 bases each). CDR1 is SEHNR, CDR2 FQNEAQ, per germline (reference sequence). This CDR3 is 13 amino acids long. V was trimmed by 5 bases and J by 6 bases, leaving 11 bases between them. CDR3 coding DNA: TGTGCCAGCAGCCCAGGGGGGGCCAATGAGCAGTTCTTC. Protein product: CASSPGGANEQFF.

The gene calls are TRBV11-2 and TRBJ2-3, with TRBD2 identical over 7 bases. The DNA end lines up better with TRBJ2-5; the J call may be wrong. This CDR3 spans 17 amino acids. Germline V gene lookup returns CDR1 SGHAT and CDR2 FQNNGV. The CDR3 sequence: CASSPNERRGSSKTQYF. CDR3 nucleotide sequence: TGTGCCAGCAGCCCCAATGAACGTCGCGGGAGTTCGAAGACCCAGTACTTC.

In this sample, this clonotype turned up many times. The chain uses TRBV12-3 or TRBV12-4 and TRBJ2-1, with 9 bases matching TRBD1. Trimming at V came to 5 bases and at J to 4 bases, leaving 9 bases not matched to a gene. CDR3 length equals 16 residues. The CDR3 reads CASSRATGTGYNEQFF. CDR3 in DNA: TGTGCCAGCAGTCGTGCGACCGGGACAGGGTACAATGAGCAGTTCTTC.

This clonotype was seen ten or more times. DNA for the CDR3: TGTGCCAGCAGCTTACGAGGGAAGCCGGGGGGCTCCTACAATGAGCAGTTCTTC. It codes for CASSLRGKPGGSYNEQFF. This chain links TRBV7-9 with TRBJ2-1, with 7 bases that match TRBD2. J gave up 0 bases and V 2 bases, and 10 bases lay outside the gene matches. The CDR3 is made up of 18 amino acids. Per germline, CDR1 SEHNR and CDR2 FQNEAQ (reference sequence).

This clonotype has a count of ten or more. An end of the junction does not agree with germline; a read error may underlie this. The chain recombines TRBV2 with TRBJ2-1; D uncertain. Germline lookup yields CDR1 SNHLY and CDR2 FYNNEI. The CDR3 extends over 14 amino acids. CDR3 sequence (DNA): TGTGCCAGCAGGGAAGACTTCTCCTACAATGAGCAGTTCTTC. It translates to CASREDFSYNEQFF.

This clonotype was counted between two and nine times. The rearrangement joins TRBV30 to TRBJ1-6; D is undetermined. V dropped 4 bases and J dropped 3 bases, with 22 bases sitting between them. The germline CDR1 and CDR2 sequences are GTSNPN and SVGIG (reference sequence). This CDR3 region has 18 residues. CDR3 loop: CAWTPTVGSGIYNSPLHF. The CDR3 nucleotides are TGTGCCTGGACCCCTACAGTGGGCAGCGGGATCTATAATTCACCCCTCCACTTT.

In its sample, this clonotype was seen many times. J is TRBJ1-2 and V is TRBV27; 7 bases align to TRBD1. After removal of 2 bases from V and 8 bases from J, the junction contained 8 bases not matched to a gene. The CDR3 sequence is 14 residues long. Per the germline V gene, CDR1 is MNHEY and CDR2 is SMNVEV (reference sequence). CDR3 nucleotides: TGTGCCAGCAGTTTACTGTTCACAGGGGAAGGCTACACCTTC. Translated, it gives CASSLLFTGEGYTF.

This clonotype was counted many times. The CDR3 sequence is CASSQESGTSYGYTF. CDR3 in DNA: TGTGCCAGCAGCCAAGAGTCCGGGACAAGCTATGGCTACACCTTC. V and J are TRBV14 and TRBJ1-2, with D perhaps TRBD1 (6 bases). Germline lookup yields CDR1 SGHDN and CDR2 FVKESK. The ends were cut back, 0 bases at V and 4 bases at J, with 12 bases in the middle. The CDR3 extends over 15 amino acids.

This clonotype was observed at least ten times. V usage is TRBV19 and J usage is TRBJ2-1, with D possibly being TRBD1 or TRBD2 (6 bases each). With 7 bases removed from V and 0 bases from J, the gap between germline ends came to 19 bases. CDR1 and CDR2 from the germline V gene are LNHDA and SQIVND (reference sequence). The CDR3 has 17 residues. The CDR3 region has the DNA TGTGCCAGTAAAGGGGGGTCGGCGGCAAGCTCCTACAATGAGCAGTTCTTC. It encodes CASKGGSAASSYNEQFF.

The V and J genes are TRBV7-2 and TRBJ2-2; D possibly corresponds to TRBD1 (5 bases). The CDR3 consists of 15 residues. Trimming pared 3 bases from V and 3 bases from J, leaving 11 bases between. Germline-derived CDR1 and CDR2 are SGHTA and FQGNSA. The CDR3 nucleotides read TGTGCCAGCAGCTTCCAGGACATAGACACCGGGGAGCTGTTTTTT. As protein: CASSFQDIDTGELFF.

The chain joins TRBV10-2 to TRBJ2-4, with D possibly matching TRBD1 (6 bases). The V gene's germline CDR1 is WSHSY and CDR2 SAAADI. The V end was cut by 5 bases, the J end by 0 bases, with 14 bases between. CDR3 size: 16 residues. The CDR3, as DNA: TGCGCCAGCAGTATGTTGGACAGCCTAGCCAAAAACATTCAGTACTTC. Translated, it gives CASSMLDSLAKNIQYF.

This clonotype showed up many times. The rearrangement links TRBV19 to TRBJ2-5, with TRBD2 identical over 8 bases. CDR1 LNHDA and CDR2 SQIVND come from the germline V gene (reference sequence). V shed 6 bases, J shed 5 bases, and the junction held 14 bases outside the gene matches. CDR3 size: 16 residues. CDR3 DNA sequence: TGTGCCAGTAGCACGGGGGGGGAAGTAGGTGTTGAGACCCAGTACTTC. Translation gives CASSTGGEVGVETQYF.

This clonotype was counted many times. The chain recombines TRBV3-1 with TRBJ1-5, with a tentative D call TRBD1 (6 bases). Germline V lookup: CDR1 LGHDT, CDR2 YNNKEL (reference sequence). The CDR3 consists of 14 residues. V dropped 1 base and J dropped 6 bases, with 10 bases sitting between them. CDR3 residues: CASSQGGGGQPQHF. CDR3 DNA: TGTGCCAGCAGCCAAGGAGGAGGGGGTCAGCCCCAGCATTTT.

This clonotype has ten or more counts. V gene TRBV7-9 combines with J gene TRBJ1-6; TRBD1 matches at 7 bases. J was trimmed by 7 bases and V by 2 bases; bases with no gene match: 5. The CDR3 consists of 15 residues. Germline V gene sequence: CDR1 SEHNR, CDR2 FQNEAQ (reference sequence). CDR3 loop: CASSLKPGGNSPLHF. DNA for the CDR3: TGTGCCAGCAGCTTAAAGCCAGGGGGGAATTCACCCCTCCACTTT.

At least ten counts were recorded for this clonotype. The chain couples TRBV2 to TRBJ1-1; D is undetermined. Per germline, CDR1 SNHLY and CDR2 FYNNEI. With 4 bases removed from V and 1 base from J, the gap between germline ends came to 7 bases. This CDR3 comprises 13 residues. In DNA form, the CDR3 reads TGTGCCAGCAGTGGGTCTGCGAACACTGAAGCTTTCTTT. It codes for CASSGSANTEAFF.

This rearrangement joins TRBV11-2 to TRBJ1-4, with 9 bases that match TRBD1. The CDR3 is 17 residues long. The germline gives CDR1 SGHAT, CDR2 FQNNGV. V lost 5 bases to trimming and J lost 7 bases; unmatched junction nucleotides: 14. The chain's CDR3 is CASSPTDTGGGGEKLFF. DNA of the CDR3: TGTGCCAGCAGCCCCACCGATACAGGGGGCGGGGGTGAAAAACTGTTTTTT.

This clonotype was recorded at least ten times. This chain connects TRBV10-3 to TRBJ1-5, with 7 bases that match TRBD1. V shed 6 bases, J shed 3 bases, and the junction held 5 bases outside the gene matches. This CDR3 comprises 14 residues. CDR1 and CDR2 from the germline V gene are ENHRY and SYGVKD. In DNA form, the CDR3 reads TGTGCCATCAGCCCGACAGGGTTCAATCAGCCCCAGCATTTT. It is translated as CAISPTGFNQPQHF.

This clonotype was recorded at least ten times. The gene calls are TRBV20-1 and TRBJ2-3; unclear D gene. This CDR3 comprises 13 residues. The ends were cut back, 6 bases at V and 2 bases at J, with 12 bases in the middle. Per the germline V gene, CDR1 is DFQATT and CDR2 is SNEGSKA (reference sequence). The CDR3 bases are TGCAGTGCAACCTCGAAACCCACAGATACGCAGTATTTT. Translated, it gives CSATSKPTDTQYF.

This chain uses TRBV7-9 with TRBJ2-2; D is ambiguous. Trimming removed 5 bases from V and 3 bases from J, with 10 bases in between. In germline, CDR1 is SEHNR, CDR2 FQNEAQ (reference sequence). The CDR3 has 14 residues. CDR3 region: CASSLQVHTGELFF. Written as DNA, the CDR3 is TGTGCCAGCAGCCTTCAGGTACACACCGGGGAGCTGTTTTTT.

This clonotype was detected many times. The J gene is TRBJ2-2, the V gene TRBV6-5; D ambiguous. Germline CDR1 MNHEY, CDR2 SVGAGI. The CDR3 loop spans 13 amino acids. V lost 2 bases and J 3 bases, leaving 4 bases between the germline ends. For the CDR3, the DNA is TGTGCCAGCAGTTACCAGGACACCGGGGAGCTGTTTTTT. It codes for CASSYQDTGELFF.

The sample holds many counts of this clonotype. The chain links TRBV6-2 or TRBV6-3 to TRBJ1-1, with D possibly being TRBD1 (5 bases). CDR1 and CDR2 (germline): MNHEY, SVGEGT. V was cut by 7 bases and J by 0 bases, with 9 bases left in between. This CDR3 spans 13 amino acids. CDR3 DNA sequence: TGTGCCAGCAAGCAGGGCCTGAACACTGAAGCTTTCTTT. Residues: CASKQGLNTEAFF.